Below, 11 T cell receptor beta chains from the same sample are listed, as sequenced in a study of shared clonotypes between healthy human individuals (dated by TCRdb to the early 2020s). Receptor libraries were prepared by the immunoSEQ multiplex PCR assay. What TCRdb holds here is the immuneACCESS table cut down to in-frame rearrangements. Part of the clones is not present; checked against another copy, under half of the missing clones reflect an unresolved V gene, and the others are unexplained. The sample contains about 2 million clones, roughly 95% of them found a single time. 1% to 1.3% of the sample belongs to the ten largest clones. For the CD8 naive samples, CD45RO-negative cells were positively selected for CCR7, yielding a CD45RA+CCR7+ population from which TemRA cells were excluded. The sample comprised naive CD8+ T cells sorted from blood. Explained via the paper, the cell subset or site label denotes: CD45RA+CCR7+. The receptors stem from a man between 18 and 29 years old in good health.

The genes are TRBV10-2 and TRBJ2-7; 7 positions match TRBD1. The CDR3 has 13 residues. Germline V gives CDR1 WSHSY, CDR2 SAAADI. The junction had 7 bases not matched to a gene; V was cut back by 6 bases and J by 5 bases. DNA of the CDR3: TGCGCCAGCAGCCGGGACAGTTGGGACGAGCAGTACTTC. Protein sequence: CASSRDSWDEQYF.

The chain employs TRBV28 and TRBJ2-7, with D possibly TRBD1 on 5 matching bases. CDR3 length equals 13 residues. Germline lookup yields CDR1 MDHEN and CDR2 SYDVKM. V dropped 6 bases and J dropped 3 bases, with 12 bases sitting between them. CDR3 bases: TGTGCCAGCAGATCTACAGGATTCTACGAGCAGTACTTC. It codes for CASRSTGFYEQYF.

This clone was recorded once. V usage is TRBV10-2 and J usage is TRBJ1-1; unclear D gene. This CDR3 is 14 amino acids long. The V gene's germline CDR1 is WSHSY and CDR2 SAAADI. The V gene lost 6 bases and the J gene lost 0 bases, with 11 bases spanning the gap. This chain's CDR3 is CASRSGVLNTEAFF. The CDR3 region has the DNA TGCGCCAGCAGGTCAGGTGTTCTGAACACTGAAGCTTTCTTT.

The rearrangement joins TRBV29-1 to TRBJ2-3, with D possibly matching TRBD1 (5 bases). This CDR3 spans 13 amino acids. CDR1 is SQVTM, CDR2 ANQGSEA, per germline. The ends were cut back, 7 bases at V and 2 bases at J, with 13 bases in the middle. The CDR3 is CSAIQALTDTQYF. The CDR3 bases are TGCAGCGCCATACAGGCCCTCACAGATACGCAGTATTTT.

The genes are TRBV11-2 and TRBJ2-7; D gene ambiguous. V was cut by 4 bases and J by 2 bases, with 9 bases left in between. CDR1 SGHAT and CDR2 FQNNGV come from the germline V gene. The CDR3 has 13 amino acids. The CDR3 region has the DNA TGTGCCAGCAGCTCCCCAAGCCCCTACGAGCAGTACTTC. Encoded protein: CASSSPSPYEQYF.

This clone was found once. CDR3 sequence (DNA): TGTGCCAGCAGCTCCATCCCGGGACTAGCGAACAATGAGCAGTTCTTC. This gives the protein CASSSIPGLANNEQFF. The chain is built from TRBV7-9 and TRBJ2-1, with TRBD2 matching over 10 bases. The CDR3 has 16 amino acids. CDR1 is SEHNR, CDR2 FQNEAQ, per germline (reference sequence). Trimming took 4 bases from V and 5 from J; bases not matched to a gene: 8.

The chain carries TRBV19 and TRBJ2-1, with D perhaps matching TRBD1 (6 bases). The CDR3 length is 15 residues. V dropped 5 bases and J dropped 3 bases, with 14 bases sitting between them. Germline values: CDR1 LNHDA, CDR2 SQIVND (reference sequence). CDR3 coding DNA: TGTGCCAGTAGTGCGTCCGGGACATACTACAATGAGCAGTTCTTC. It is translated as CASSASGTYYNEQFF. The whole variable domain, filled in from reference TRBV19 and TRBJ2-1, reads DGGITQSPKYLFRKEGQNVTLSCEQNLNHDAMYWYRQDPGQGLRLIYYSQIVNDFQKGDIAEGYSVSREKKESFPLTVTSAQKNPTAFYLCASSASGTYYNEQFFGPGTRLTVL.

The CDR3 here is CASSLTAVENSPLHF. In DNA form, the CDR3 reads TGTGCCAGCAGCCTGACGGCCGTCGAGAATTCACCCCTCCACTTT. The V gene is TRBV21-1, the J gene TRBJ1-6. TRBV21-1 is a known pseudogene. The CDR3 runs 15 residues.

The chain is built from TRBV27 and TRBJ2-3, with 9 bases that match TRBD2. The V gene's germline CDR1 is MNHEY and CDR2 SMNVEV (reference sequence). V shed 5 bases, J shed 3 bases, and the junction held 12 bases outside the gene matches. The CDR3 covers 17 residues. This CDR3 is CASSRQMVAGATDTQYF. The CDR3, as DNA: TGTGCCAGCAGTCGCCAGATGGTAGCGGGAGCAACAGATACGCAGTATTTT.

This chain's CDR3 is CASSPGTGGNTEAFF. DNA for the CDR3: TGTGCCAGCAGCCCGGGGACAGGGGGTAACACTGAAGCTTTCTTT. The chain carries TRBV7-6 and TRBJ1-1; TRBD1 agrees at 11 bases. This CDR3 is built from 15 residues. J was trimmed by 2 bases and V by 5 bases; bases with no gene match: 4. CDR1 SGHVS and CDR2 FNYEAQ come from the germline V gene.

This clone has a single count. The V call is TRBV10-1, the J call TRBJ2-2; possible D gene TRBD1, 6 bases. V was cut by 2 bases and J by 4 bases, with 14 bases left in between. Germline V CDR1 and CDR2: WNHNN, SYGVQD (reference sequence). This CDR3 is built from 16 residues. In DNA, the CDR3 is TGCGCCAGCAGTGAGACTTCAGGGGCTTTCACCGGGGAGCTGTTTTTT. Protein sequence: CASSETSGAFTGELFF.